This paragraph reports one TCR beta chain. Its antigen is unidentified. CDR3 length: 17 amino acids. Germline CDR1 is SGHTA and CDR2 is FQGNSA. Trimming removed 7 bases from V and 4 bases from J; junction bases left unmatched: 13. This entry is derived from a study of T-cell reconstitution after alpha-beta-depleted transplantation in children. Study outcomes and limitations: T-cell numbers and diversity, one year after transplant, stemmed largely from T cells that were newly produced. After transplant, at about two months, alpha-beta T cells were reportedly derived from several hundred expanded graft clones. Where some patients showed high TCRbeta diversity at day 60, it came from recipient T cells and thymic progenitors that had survived.

The TCRbeta library incorporated unique molecular identifiers. TCRdb re-analysed the PCR reads in MiXCR, keeping a single row per CDR3 protein. The repertoire holds more than 400,000 distinct CDR3 sequences, with about an eighth as singletons. This sample comprised PBMCs, mostly from graft donor cells, obtained 180 days after TCRalphabeta/CD19-depleted stem cell transplant. The V gene is TRBV7-2, the J gene TRBJ2-2; 9 bases map to TRBD2. This receptor was taken from a female patient aged 2 to 10 who had a stem cell transplant for aplastic anemia, so the T cells may come from the graft donor. The CDR3 region is CASIYFGGGAGTGELFF. CDR3 nucleotide sequence: TGTGCCAGCATTTATTTTGGCGGGGGGGCAGGCACCGGGGAGCTGTTTTTT.